This T cell receptor beta chain is drawn from a study of blood T cell repertoires in COVID-19. As for the study in general: Both acute and convalescent COVID-19 samples were obtained from the United States, Italy and Spain. Nucleic acid was either cDNA or gDNA, and it came from T cells, B-cell-depleted T cells, or PBMCs.

Seattle's enrolled individuals joined amid active infection and were then monitored longitudinally. The CDR3 is 15 amino acids. Germline CDR1 is LNHNV and CDR2 is YYDKDF (reference sequence). V shed 0 bases and J shed 8 bases, with 13 bases lying between them. Original data processing: Amplification with reference gene primers provided the estimates of nucleated cell counts. Measured with immunoSEQ multiplex PCR; TCRdb has only the in-frame clones, and not every one. That table is the source of V, J and clone size, and D and trimming were worked out from the DNA. The sample yields about 70,000 clones, about 80% seen once.

The receptor was isolated from a man aged 25-40 years with COVID-19, enrolled during active disease. V gene TRBV15 combines with J gene TRBJ1-4; possibly TRBD1 for D (5 bases). The sequenced material came from peripheral blood. The DNA of the CDR3 is TGTGCCACCAGCAGAGATCAAGGGGTGCTAGAAAAACTGTTTTTT. It translates to CATSRDQGVLEKLFF.